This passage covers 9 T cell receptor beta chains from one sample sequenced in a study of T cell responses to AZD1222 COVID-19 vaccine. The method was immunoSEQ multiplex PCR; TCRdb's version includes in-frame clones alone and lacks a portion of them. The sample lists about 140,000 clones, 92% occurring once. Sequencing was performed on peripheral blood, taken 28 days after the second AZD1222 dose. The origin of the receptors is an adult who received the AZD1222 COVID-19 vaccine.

The CDR3 nucleotides read TGTGCCAGCAGCGCAGGCTCTCTGGGCCTTGAGGACACTGAAGCTTTCTTT. Translating gives CASSAGSLGLEDTEAFF. The rearrangement links TRBV7-2 to TRBJ1-1; D not certain. The V end lost 5 bases, the J end lost 3 bases, and 22 bases lay between the germline ends. Germline assignment: CDR1 SGHTA and CDR2 FQGNSA. The CDR3 has 17 amino acids.

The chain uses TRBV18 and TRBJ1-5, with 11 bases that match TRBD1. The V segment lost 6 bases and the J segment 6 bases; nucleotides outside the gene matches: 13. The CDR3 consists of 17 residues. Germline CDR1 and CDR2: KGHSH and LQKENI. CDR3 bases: TGTGCCAGCTCGCCCACAGGAGGACAGGGGGCAAGTCAGCCCCAGCATTTT. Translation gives CASSPTGGQGASQPQHF.

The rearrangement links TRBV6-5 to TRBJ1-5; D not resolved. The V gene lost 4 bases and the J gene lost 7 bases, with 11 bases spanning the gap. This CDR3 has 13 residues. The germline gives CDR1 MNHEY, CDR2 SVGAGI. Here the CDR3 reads CASSFSSGQPQHF. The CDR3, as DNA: TGTGCCAGCAGTTTCTCGTCGGGACAGCCCCAGCATTTT.

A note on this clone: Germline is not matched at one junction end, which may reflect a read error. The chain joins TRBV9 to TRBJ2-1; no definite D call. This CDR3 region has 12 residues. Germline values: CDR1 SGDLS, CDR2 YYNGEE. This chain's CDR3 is CASSKREGFLIF. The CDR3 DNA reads TGTGCCAGCAGCAAAAGGGAAGGATTTCTTATCTTC.

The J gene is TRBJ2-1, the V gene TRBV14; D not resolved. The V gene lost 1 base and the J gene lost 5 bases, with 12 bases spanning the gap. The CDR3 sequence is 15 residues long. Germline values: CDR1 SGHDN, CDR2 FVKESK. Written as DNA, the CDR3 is TGTGCCAGCAGCCAAGCCTCCGGGCCGCACAATGAGCAGTTCTTC. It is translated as CASSQASGPHNEQFF. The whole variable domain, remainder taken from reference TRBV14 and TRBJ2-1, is EAGVTQFPSHSVIEKGQTVTLRCDPISGHDNLYWYRRVMGKEIKFLLHFVKESKQDESGMPNNRFLAERTGGTYSTLKVQPAELEDSGVYFCASSQASGPHNEQFFGPGTRLTVL.

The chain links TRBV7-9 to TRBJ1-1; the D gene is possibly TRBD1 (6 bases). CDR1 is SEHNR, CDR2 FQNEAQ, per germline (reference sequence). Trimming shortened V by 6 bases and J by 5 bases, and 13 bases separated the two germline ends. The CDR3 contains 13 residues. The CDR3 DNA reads TGTGCCAGCAGTGTACAGGGAGATACTGAAGCTTTCTTT. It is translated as CASSVQGDTEAFF.

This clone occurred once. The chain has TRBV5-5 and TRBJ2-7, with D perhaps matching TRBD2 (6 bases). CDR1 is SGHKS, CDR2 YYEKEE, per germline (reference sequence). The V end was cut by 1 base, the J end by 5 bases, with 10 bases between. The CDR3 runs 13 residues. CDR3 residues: CASSLSGGNEQYF. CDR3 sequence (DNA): TGTGCCAGCAGCTTGTCGGGCGGGAACGAGCAGTACTTC.

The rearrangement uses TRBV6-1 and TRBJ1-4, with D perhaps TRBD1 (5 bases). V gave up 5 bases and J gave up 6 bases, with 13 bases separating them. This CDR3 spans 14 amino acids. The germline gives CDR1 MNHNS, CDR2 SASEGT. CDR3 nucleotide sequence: TGTGCCAGCAGTCCGGGGCTCGGGTATGAAAAACTGTTTTTT. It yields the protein CASSPGLGYEKLFF.

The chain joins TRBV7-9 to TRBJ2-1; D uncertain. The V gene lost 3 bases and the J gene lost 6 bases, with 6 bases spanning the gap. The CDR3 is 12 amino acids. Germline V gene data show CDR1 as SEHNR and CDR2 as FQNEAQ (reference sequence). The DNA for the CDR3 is TGTGCCAGCAGCTTCACTGCCAATGAGCAGTTCTTC. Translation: CASSFTANEQFF.